This T cell receptor (beta chain) was sequenced for a study of CD8 T cells in ankylosing spondylitis. Findings and caveats of the study: Typical of ankylosing spondylitis blood, it appeared, was a TCR beta motif of roughly eight highly homologous variants.

Researchers built TCR beta libraries using quantitative 5'-RACE with molecular barcodes. One entry per CDR3 protein, called by TCRdb with MiXCR from the 5' RACE reads. The data contain 700,000 to 850,000 distinct CDR3 sequences, approximately 12% of them singletons. Germline values: CDR1 SQVTM, CDR2 ANQGSEA. This CDR3 contains 12 residues. The V end lost 6 bases, the J end lost 1 base, and 10 bases lay between the germline ends. This clonotype came up many times. Its antigen remains unknown. Sequenced: blood, either unsorted or a sorted T cell fraction (not recorded which). The receptor was isolated from a male donor with ankylosing spondylitis. The rearrangement joins TRBV29-1 to TRBJ2-7; possibly TRBD2 for D (6 bases). The CDR3 sequence is CSVRGRSYEQYF. CDR3 nucleotides: TGCAGCGTACGGGGGAGGTCCTACGAGCAGTACTTC.